This T cell receptor beta chain is drawn from a study of chronic HIV infection and antiretroviral therapy. This CDR3 has 15 amino acids. Germline CDR1 and CDR2: SGDLS and YYNGEE. J gave up 3 bases and V 0 bases, and 6 bases lay outside the gene matches. TCRdb reprocessed the 5' RACE reads with MiXCR, giving one entry per CDR3 protein. Counted here are more than 25,000 distinct CDR3 sequences, roughly 9.1% occurring once; the ten biggest clones make up about 2.5%. The V gene is TRBV9, the J gene TRBJ2-7; 7 nucleotides match TRBD2. The specimen was peripheral blood. This TCR was recovered from an adult who had HIV and had not received antiretroviral therapy, or was an uninfected healthy control (not recorded which). The CDR3 coding sequence is TGTGCCAGCAGCGTAGCGGGGGGACGTAGCTACGAGCAGTACTTC. It is translated as CASSVAGGRSYEQYF.